These T cell receptor beta chains were read from a single sample in a study of CD8 T cells in Susac syndrome. TCRdb ran MiXCR on the immunoSEQ multiplex PCR reads and lists one entry per CDR3 protein. Here the sample spans 60,000 to 75,000 distinct CDR3 sequences, about 95% being singletons. The sequencing sample was made of CD8+ T cells from PBMCs. These TCRs come from a human donor in good health. Both conserved end residues are part of each CDR3. The D gene is left open where the match is weak. Clone size is stated in some rows and not others, as once, few, many or a class when expanded.

>TRBD1|TRBV6-4|TRBJ2-1|-
TGTGCCAGCAGCCACGGACAGGGTAGAGATGAGCAGTTCTTC
CASSHGQGRDEQFF
>-|TRBV20-1|TRBJ2-7|-
TGCAGTGCTAGAGACGCGGGCTCTACCTACGAGCAGTACTTC
CSARDAGSTYEQYF
>-|TRBV3-1|TRBJ1-5|-
TGTGCCAGCAGCCAAGATCTCCGGGGTAGCCAGCCCCAGCATTTT
CASSQDLRGSQPQHF
>-|TRBV5-6|TRBJ2-2|few
TGTGCCAGCAGCTTGCCGGGGAACACCGGGGAGCTGTTTTTT
CASSLPGNTGELFF
>TRBD2|TRBV4-3|TRBJ2-3|-
TGCGCCAGCAGCCAAGAGGCTAGCGGGGGTGGTTCAGATACGCAGTATTTT
CASSQEASGGGSDTQYF
>TRBD2|TRBV14|TRBJ2-1|-
TGTGCCAGCAGCCAGGATACTAGCGGGGGTTACAATGAGCAGTTCTTC
CASSQDTSGGYNEQFF
>TRBD1|TRBV7-9|TRBJ2-7|-
TGTGCCAGCAGCGGAGAGGCCACAGGGGGCTTCTCCTACGAGCAGTACTTC
CASSGEATGGFSYEQYF
>-|TRBV27|TRBJ1-1|-
TGTGCCAGCAGTTCACCATTCACTGAAGCTTTCTTT
CASSSPFTEAFF
>-|TRBV6-5|TRBJ2-7|-
TGTGCCAGCAGTTATTCCGCTCCCTACGAGCAGTACTTC
CASSYSAPYEQYF
>-|TRBV5-6|TRBJ2-2|-
TGTGCCAGCAGCTTGATTGCCCCCGGGTGGGCCGGGGAGCTGTTTTTT
CASSLIAPGWAGELFF
>-|TRBV6-5|TRBJ2-7|-
TGTGCCAGCAGATGGACCCATACCACCGAGCAGTACTTC
CASRWTHTTEQYF
>TRBD1|TRBV12-3/TRBV12-4|TRBJ1-5|once
TGTGCCTCCTCAGCGGGACAGGGGAATCAGCCCCAGCATTTT
CASSAGQGNQPQHF
>-|TRBV7-9|TRBJ1-6|-
TGTGCCAGCAGCAAACCGGGAGCCTTTTCACCCCTCCACTTT
CASSKPGAFSPLHF
>-|TRBV7-2|TRBJ2-7|-
TGTGCCAGCAGCTTAGAGGTGATCTACGAGCAGTACTTC
CASSLEVIYEQYF
>-|TRBV6-2/TRBV6-3|TRBJ2-7|-
TGTGCCAGCAGTTACTCGGATGATGACGTATTCTCCTACGAGCAGTACTTC
CASSYSDDDVFSYEQYF
>-|TRBV6-5|TRBJ2-5|-
TGTGCCAGCAGTTACTCGTTGGGTTCGGCGACCCAGTACTTC
CASSYSLGSATQYF
>-|TRBV4-1|TRBJ1-1|-
TGCGCCAGCAGCCAAGAAAGCGACACTGAAGCTTTCTTT
CASSQESDTEAFF
>-|TRBV7-3|TRBJ2-5|once
TGTGCCAGCAGCTTACGGGCAGGCATGGAGACCCAGTACTTC
CASSLRAGMETQYF
>-|TRBV29-1|TRBJ1-3|-
TGCAGCGTTAACGGATTAGGAAGCTCTGGAAACACCATATATTTT
CSVNGLGSSGNTIYF
>-|TRBV28|TRBJ2-5|-
TGTGCCAGCAGCTTGAGGGGAGCGGAGACCCAGTACTTC
CASSLRGAETQYF
>TRBD1|TRBV4-1|TRBJ1-1|-
TGCGCCAGCAGCCAGAGGGGACCTGGACAGGGCACTGAAGCTTTCTTT
CASSQRGPGQGTEAFF
>-|TRBV6-6|TRBJ2-3|-
TGTGCCAGCAGTTATCGGGCGGCTAGCACAGATACGCAGTATTTT
CASSYRAASTDTQYF
>-|TRBV15|TRBJ1-1|-
TGTGCCACCAGCAGAGAGGCTGCCCGGACTGAAGCTTTCTTT
CATSREAARTEAFF
>-|TRBV7-9|TRBJ1-2|-
TGTGCCAGCAGCTTAGTGCCAGGGGAGGATGGCTACACCTTC
CASSLVPGEDGYTF
>TRBD1|TRBV4-1|TRBJ2-3|-
TGCGCCAGCAGCCCCGTCGGGCGGACAGGGAGTCAAGATACGCAGTATTTT
CASSPVGRTGSQDTQYF
>TRBD2|TRBV19|TRBJ2-3|-
TGTGCCAGTAGTATGGGGAGCGGGGGGGCAGATACGCAGTATTTT
CASSMGSGGADTQYF
>-|TRBV11-1|TRBJ2-3|once
TGTGCCAGCAGCTTGAACAACCGGGCAGATACGCAGTATTTT
CASSLNNRADTQYF
>TRBD1|TRBV9|TRBJ2-7|once
TGTGCCAGCAGCGGGGACAGCCGAGAGCAGTACTTC
CASSGDSREQYF
>-|TRBV30|TRBJ2-7|-
TGTGCCTGGACCGACAGGAGAGAGCAGTACTTC
CAWTDRREQYF
>TRBD1|TRBV27|TRBJ2-7|-
TGTGCCAGCAGTTCCGGGACAGGGGTTAGCTACGAGCAGTACTTC
CASSSGTGVSYEQYF
>TRBD1|TRBV12-3/TRBV12-4|TRBJ1-2|-
TGTGCCAGCAGTTTTACTACAGGGGGTGGCTATGGCTACACCTTC
CASSFTTGGGYGYTF
>-|TRBV15|TRBJ1-4|-
TGTGCCACCAGCAGAGGAATGAATGAAAAACTGTTTTTT
CATSRGMNEKLFF
>TRBD1|TRBV5-1|TRBJ1-5|-
TGCGCCAGCAGCCCCTGGACAGGGGGGGATCAGCCCCAGCATTTT
CASSPWTGGDQPQHF
>-|TRBV9|TRBJ2-3|-
TGTGCCAGCAGCGTAGGCTTACTCCCTAACCCCACAGATACGCAGTATTTT
CASSVGLLPNPTDTQYF
>-|TRBV9|TRBJ2-7|-
TGTGCCAGCAGCCTCCAGGGCGGGGAGGCCCACTACGAGCAGTACTTC
CASSLQGGEAHYEQYF
>-|TRBV7-2|TRBJ2-5|-
TGTGCCAGCAGTTCCATTAGACAGGCCCAAGAGACCCAGTACTTC
CASSSIRQAQETQYF
>-|TRBV29-1|TRBJ1-1|-
TGCAGCGTTGAAAGTTCGCCAGGGGCGAACACTGAAGCTTTCTTT
CSVESSPGANTEAFF
>-|TRBV27|TRBJ2-5|-
TGTGCCAGCAGTTTCAACAACCAAGAGACCCAGTACTTC
CASSFNNQETQYF
>-|TRBV21-1|TRBJ2-7|-
TGTGCCAGCAGCTCCCAGGGTGCAGATTTCTACGAGCAGTACTTC
CASSSQGADFYEQYF
>TRBD1|TRBV30|TRBJ1-1|-
TGTGCCTGGATCTTACAGGGGGGAACTGAAGCTTTCTTT
CAWILQGGTEAFF
>TRBD1|TRBV30|TRBJ2-2|-
TGTGCCTGGAGTGGGGACAGGGGGCTTGTCGGGGAGCTGTTTTTT
CAWSGDRGLVGELFF
>-|TRBV5-1|TRBJ1-1|-
TGCGCCAGCAGCTTTAGGGGTGTGGGCACTGAAGCTTTCTTT
CASSFRGVGTEAFF
>TRBD1|TRBV5-1|TRBJ2-1|-
TGCGCCAGCAGCTTGAGGACAGGGTCCCCTCTCCCCTACAATGAGCAGTTCTTC
CASSLRTGSPLPYNEQFF
>TRBD2|TRBV5-6|TRBJ2-1|-
TGTGCCAGCAGCCTCCACGGACTAGCGGCCTACAATGAGCAGTTCTTC
CASSLHGLAAYNEQFF
>-|TRBV11-1|TRBJ1-2|once
TGTGCCAGCAGCTTAGAACCGTATTCTTATGGCTACACCTTC
CASSLEPYSYGYTF
>TRBD1|TRBV28|TRBJ2-2|-
TGTGCCAGCAGGTCGCTCGAGACAGGGGGCGCCGGGACCGGGGAGCTGTTTTTT
CASRSLETGGAGTGELFF